The rows below give T cell receptor beta chains drawn from one sample of a study of T cells in Graves' hyperthyroidism and ophthalmopathy. TCRdb reprocessed the multiplex PCR reads via MiXCR and lists one record per CDR3 protein. The sample lists roughly 110,000 distinct CDR3 sequences, about 15% seen once, with 42% in the top ten. Sequenced: blood. Receptors were obtained from a woman between 50 and 59 years old with Graves' hyperthyroidism. Each CDR3 is given with its conserved first and last residue. D genes are given only for firm matches. For some rows the clone size is stated as once, few or many, or as a class when expanded; others skip it.

j_call	d_call	clone_size	cdr3_length	v_call	cdr3_aa	cdr3_nt
TRBJ2-2	.	many	13	TRBV27	CASRGPWVGELFF	TGTGCCAGCAGGGGCCCCTGGGTCGGGGAGCTGTTTTTT
TRBJ2-1	.	.	16	TRBV19	CASSIGAASSYNEQFF	TGTGCCAGTAGTATAGGGGCAGCGAGCTCCTACAATGAGCAGTTCTTC
TRBJ2-5	.	many	13	TRBV18	CASSPHGRETQYF	TGTGCCAGCTCACCACATGGGAGAGAGACCCAGTACTTC
TRBJ1-1	.	many	17	TRBV3-1	CASSQRRWGRDNTEAFF	TGTGCCAGCAGCCAAAGGAGGTGGGGCAGGGACAACACTGAAGCTTTCTTT
TRBJ2-1	TRBD2	many	15	TRBV10-3	CAIAGLAGPDNEQFF	TGTGCCATCGCCGGACTAGCGGGACCCGACAATGAGCAGTTCTTC
TRBJ2-1	TRBD2	many	12	TRBV20-1	CRPGLAGNEQFF	TGCAGGCCGGGACTAGCGGGAAATGAGCAGTTCTTC
TRBJ2-5	.	.	13	TRBV6-1	CASSLGLRETQYF	TGTGCCAGCAGTCTGGGCCTACGGGAGACCCAGTACTTC
TRBJ2-3	.	many	15	TRBV9	CASSVTGLLVDTQYF	TGTGCCAGCAGCGTGACGGGTTTGTTGGTGGATACGCAGTATTTT
TRBJ2-2	.	few	15	TRBV7-3	CASSLHRTNTGELFF	TGTGCCAGCAGCTTACACAGGACGAACACCGGGGAGCTGTTTTTT
TRBJ2-2	TRBD2	.	16	TRBV7-9	CASSQGLAGNTGELFF	TGTGCCAGCAGCCAAGGACTAGCGGGAAACACCGGGGAGCTGTTTTTT
TRBJ1-2	TRBD1	many	12	TRBV28	CASSQQGFGYTF	TGTGCCAGCAGTCAACAGGGGTTTGGCTACACCTTC
TRBJ1-1	.	many	14	TRBV20-1	CSARMDSSSTEAFF	TGCAGTGCTAGAATGGACAGCTCTTCCACTGAAGCTTTCTTT
TRBJ2-3	.	many	19	TRBV18	CASSPPVGARGSSTDTQYF	TGTGCCAGCTCACCACCAGTAGGGGCTCGAGGGTCGAGCACAGATACGCAGTATTTT
TRBJ2-1	TRBD2	many	17	TRBV7-2	CASSLAIRTSGNNEQFF	TGTGCCAGCAGCTTAGCGATAAGGACTAGCGGGAACAATGAGCAGTTCTTC
TRBJ2-1	TRBD2	few	15	TRBV11-3	CASSPRSGIPNEQFF	TGTGCCAGCAGCCCACGGAGCGGGATTCCCAATGAGCAGTTCTTC
TRBJ2-7	TRBD2	.	13	TRBV6-1	CASSRGVAYEQYF	TGTGCCAGCAGCCGGGGGGTAGCCTACGAGCAGTACTTC
TRBJ1-3	TRBD1	many	16	TRBV12-3/TRBV12-4	CASSSNTGTGGNTIYF	TGTGCCAGCAGTTCGAACACCGGGACAGGGGGAAACACCATATATTTT
TRBJ2-1	.	many	16	TRBV24-1	CATSDPTGGELGEQFF	TGTGCCACCAGTGACCCTACAGGAGGGGAATTGGGTGAGCAGTTCTTC
TRBJ2-3	TRBD2	many	16	TRBV5-8	CASSSGLATITDTQYF	TGTGCCAGCAGCTCCGGACTAGCGACTATCACAGATACGCAGTATTTT
TRBJ1-2	TRBD1	many	15	TRBV9	CASSSPNRGNYGYTF	TGTGCCAGCAGCTCCCCAAACAGGGGCAACTATGGCTACACCTTC
TRBJ2-3	.	many	15	TRBV9	CASSVVGRATDTQYF	TGTGCCAGCAGCGTAGTTGGCAGGGCGACAGATACGCAGTATTTT
TRBJ2-1	TRBD2	many	13	TRBV20-1	CSARGRAPDEQFF	TGCAGTGCCCGGGGGAGGGCCCCTGATGAGCAGTTCTTC
TRBJ2-2	.	many	12	TRBV29-1	CSVVRSSGELFF	TGCAGCGTTGTGCGTTCGAGCGGGGAGCTGTTTTTT
TRBJ2-4	.	many	17	TRBV5-1	CASSEGVPKERGNIQYF	TGCGCCAGCAGCGAAGGGGTCCCTAAAGAACGGGGAAACATTCAGTACTTC
TRBJ1-2	.	many	13	TRBV5-5	CASSLWAEYGYTF	TGTGCCAGCAGCTTGTGGGCGGAGTATGGCTACACCTTC
TRBJ1-5	.	.	14	TRBV12-3/TRBV12-4	CASSLMGTNQPQHF	TGTGCCAGCAGTTTAATGGGCACAAATCAGCCCCAGCATTTT
TRBJ2-1	TRBD1	many	13	TRBV9	CASSVQTGYEQFF	TGTGCCAGCAGCGTCCAGACAGGGTATGAGCAGTTCTTC
TRBJ2-1	TRBD2	many	16	TRBV19	CASSKGTSGAYNEQFF	TGTGCCAGTAGTAAAGGGACTAGCGGGGCCTACAATGAGCAGTTCTTC
TRBJ2-3	.	many	14	TRBV2	CASSYTVGTDAQYF	TGTGCCAGCAGTTACACGGTGGGCACAGATGCGCAGTATTTT
TRBJ2-7	TRBD2	.	17	TRBV20-1	CSAPGTGTSGPSYEQYF	TGCAGTGCCCCCGGGACCGGGACTAGCGGGCCATCCTACGAGCAGTACTTC
TRBJ2-5	TRBD2	many	15	TRBV7-9	CASSLGTGRAETQYF	TGTGCCAGCAGCTTGGGGACCGGGAGGGCCGAGACCCAGTACTTC
TRBJ1-2	.	many	15	TRBV27	CASSLSYGGRDGYTF	TGTGCCAGCAGTTTATCTTACGGAGGGAGGGATGGCTACACCTTC
TRBJ1-2	.	.	13	TRBV12-3/TRBV12-4	CASTQGSAGGYTF	TGTGCCAGCACCCAGGGGTCGGCCGGCGGCTACACCTTC
TRBJ2-5	.	many	14	TRBV5-5	CASSTGFTQETQYF	TGTGCCAGCAGCACAGGATTTACTCAAGAGACCCAGTACTTC
TRBJ1-2	TRBD1	.	15	TRBV4-2	CASSPKDGQGGGYTF	TGTGCCAGCAGCCCAAAGGACGGACAGGGGGGAGGCTACACCTTC
TRBJ2-2	.	many	15	TRBV18	CASSPRQQNTGELFF	TGTGCCAGCTCACCGAGACAGCAGAACACCGGGGAGCTGTTTTTT